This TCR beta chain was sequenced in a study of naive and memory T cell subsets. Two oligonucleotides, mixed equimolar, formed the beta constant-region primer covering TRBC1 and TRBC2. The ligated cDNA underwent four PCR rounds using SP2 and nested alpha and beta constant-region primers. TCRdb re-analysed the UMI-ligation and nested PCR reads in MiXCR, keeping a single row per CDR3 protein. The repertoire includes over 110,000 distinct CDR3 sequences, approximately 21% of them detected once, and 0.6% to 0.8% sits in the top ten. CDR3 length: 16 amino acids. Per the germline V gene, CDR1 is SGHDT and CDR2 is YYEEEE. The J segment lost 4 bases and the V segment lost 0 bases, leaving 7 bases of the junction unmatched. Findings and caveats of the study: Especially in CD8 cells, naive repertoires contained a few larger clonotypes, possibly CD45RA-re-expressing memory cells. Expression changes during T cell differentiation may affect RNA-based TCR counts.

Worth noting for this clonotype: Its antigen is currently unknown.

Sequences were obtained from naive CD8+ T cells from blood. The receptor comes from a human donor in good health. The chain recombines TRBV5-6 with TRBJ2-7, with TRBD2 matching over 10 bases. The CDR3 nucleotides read TGTGCCAGCAGCTTGGCCGGACTAGCGGTGGGTTACGAGCAGTACTTC. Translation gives CASSLAGLAVGYEQYF.